This T cell receptor beta chain was identified during a study of T cell changes during pregnancy in multiple sclerosis. Libraries were prepared by immunoSEQ multiplex PCR; TCRdb keeps only in-frame clonotypes and omits some of them. The sample contains fewer than 25,000 clones, around 87% of which appear only once. CDR1 SGDLS and CDR2 YYNGEE come from the germline V gene. Trimming removed 5 bases from V and 4 bases from J; junction bases left unmatched: 4. The CDR3 contains 15 residues. This specimen was CD4+ T cells from peripheral blood mononuclear cells, taken in the second trimester of pregnancy. The chain recombines TRBV9 with TRBJ2-1; 12 bases are a match to TRBD2. The sequence came from a female donor in good health, enrolled as a control in a pregnancy study. The CDR3 protein is CASRQLAGGYNEQFF. The CDR3 nucleotides read TGTGCCAGCAGGCAACTAGCGGGGGGTTACAATGAGCAGTTCTTC.